This is a list of T cell receptor beta chains from one sample in a study of T cell responses to AZD1222 COVID-19 vaccine. Here immunoSEQ multiplex PCR was the method, and the copy in TCRdb shows in-frame clones only, minus some. The sample includes about 180,000 clones, about 87% seen only once; the top ten take about 4.1%. The input for sequencing was peripheral blood, taken 28 days after the second dose of the MenACWY control vaccine. These receptors were collected from an adult who received the MenACWY meningococcal vaccine as a control. The CDR3 runs from the conserved cysteine through the conserved F or W. A D gene is named only where the DNA matches it firmly. Only some rows state a clone size, as once, few, many or a class for expanded clones.

TRBJ2-2 - TRBV9 - CASSAESHRTGELFF TGTGCCAGCAGCGCGGAGTCTCACCGAACCGGGGAGCTGTTTTTT
TRBJ1-5 - TRBV5-6 - CASSLGAGSTQPQHF TGTGCCAGCAGCTTGGGTGCAGGGAGCACTCAGCCCCAGCATTTT
TRBJ2-1 - TRBV3-1/TRBV3-2 - CASSLKANSYNEQFF TGTGCCAGCAGCCTAAAGGCAAACTCCTACAATGAGCAGTTCTTC
TRBJ1-2 - TRBV10-3 - CAISGHEGYTF TGTGCCATCAGTGGGCATGAGGGCTACACCTTC
TRBJ1-1 TRBD1 TRBV18 - CASSPTGDRNTEAFF TGTGCCAGCTCACCCACAGGGGATAGAAACACTGAAGCTTTCTTT
TRBJ2-7 - TRBV5-1 few CASSLAEVAHEQYF TGCGCCAGCAGCTTGGCGGAGGTAGCCCACGAGCAGTACTTC
TRBJ1-5 - TRBV7-2 - CASSPREGQPQHF TGTGCCAGCAGCCCCAGGGAAGGGCAGCCCCAGCATTTT
TRBJ2-7 TRBD2 TRBV9 - CASSVESGRQSEQYF TGTGCCAGCAGCGTAGAAAGCGGGAGACAATCCGAGCAGTACTTC
TRBJ2-1 - TRBV2 - CASKSPGAFYNEQFF TGTGCCAGCAAATCCCCAGGGGCATTTTACAATGAGCAGTTCTTC
TRBJ1-5 - TRBV10-3 - CAISESAGNHQPQHF TGTGCCATCAGTGAGTCCGCAGGGAATCATCAGCCCCAGCATTTT
TRBJ2-7 - TRBV9 - CASSVGQGAYEQYF TGTGCCAGCAGCGTAGGGCAGGGTGCGTACGAGCAGTACTTC
TRBJ1-4 - TRBV7-2 - CASSRDVRSEKLFF TGTGCCAGCAGCCGGGACGTGAGGAGTGAAAAACTGTTTTTT
TRBJ1-3 - TRBV7-9 - CASRAGADSGNTIYF TGTGCCAGCAGAGCCGGGGCCGACTCTGGAAACACCATATATTTT
TRBJ2-2 - TRBV29-1 - CSVEGSGTNTGELFF TGCAGCGTTGAGGGGTCGGGCACGAACACCGGGGAGCTGTTTTTT
TRBJ2-7 TRBD1 TRBV16 - CASSRGTAYEQYF TGTGCCAGCAGCCGAGGGACAGCTTACGAGCAGTACTTC
TRBJ2-3 - TRBV7-2 - CASSFQAYTDTQYF TGTGCCAGCAGCTTCCAAGCGTACACAGATACGCAGTATTTT
TRBJ1-1 - TRBV7-9 - CASSLIENTEAFF TGTGCCAGCAGCTTAATTGAGAACACTGAAGCTTTCTTT
TRBJ1-1 - TRBV6-5 - CASSYDEWNTEAFF TGTGCCAGCAGTTACGATGAATGGAACACTGAAGCTTTCTTT
TRBJ2-7 TRBD2 TRBV15 few CATSPRTSGSWEQYF TGTGCCACCAGCCCACGGACTAGCGGGAGTTGGGAGCAGTACTTC
TRBJ1-4 - TRBV6-5 - CASSDRYREKLFF TGTGCCAGCAGCGACAGGTACCGAGAAAAACTGTTTTTT
TRBJ2-1 - TRBV29-1 - CSTDGPRGGNEQFF TGCAGCACCGACGGGCCCAGGGGAGGCAATGAGCAGTTCTTC
TRBJ2-7 - TRBV6-5 - CASSYSQGPGSYEQYF TGTGCCAGCAGTTACTCTCAGGGACCGGGTTCCTACGAGCAGTACTTC
TRBJ1-2 - TRBV24-1 once CATSGGSSNYGYTF TGTGCCACCAGTGGGGGTTCTTCTAACTATGGCTACACCTTC
TRBJ2-1 - TRBV11-2 - CASSLHEPGVGGNNEQFF TGTGCCAGCAGCTTACACGAGCCGGGGGTTGGCGGAAACAATGAGCAGTTCTTC
TRBJ2-7 - TRBV6-2/TRBV6-3 - CASSYSLEQYF TGTGCCAGCAGTTACTCTCTCGAGCAGTACTTC
TRBJ1-4 TRBD1 TRBV28 - CASSPSTGPNEKLFF TGTGCCAGCAGTCCGTCGACAGGGCCTAATGAAAAACTGTTTTTT
TRBJ2-7 - TRBV18 once CASSPNRYEQYF TGTGCCAGCTCACCAAATCGGTACGAGCAGTACTTC
TRBJ2-1 - TRBV25-1 - CASSESGRPGAYNEQFF TGTGCCAGCAGTGAATCTGGGAGACCCGGGGCCTACAATGAGCAGTTCTTC
TRBJ2-1 TRBD2 TRBV4-1 - CASSQIDLGLAGPNEQFF TGCGCCAGCAGCCAAATTGACCTCGGACTAGCGGGACCCAATGAGCAGTTCTTC
TRBJ2-3 - TRBV29-1 - CSVPRTTDTQYF TGCAGCGTTCCCCGGACCACAGATACGCAGTATTTT
TRBJ2-3 - TRBV11-2 - CASSLLPRMSTDTQYF TGTGCCAGCAGCTTACTCCCGCGGATGAGCACAGATACGCAGTATTTT
TRBJ1-2 - TRBV9 few CASSNGGGRSGYTF TGTGCCAGCAGCAACGGTGGGGGCAGGAGCGGCTACACCTTC
TRBJ2-3 TRBD2 TRBV19 - CASTPRSGTTDTQYF TGTGCCAGTACCCCCCGTAGCGGGACCACAGATACGCAGTATTTT
TRBJ1-3 TRBD1 TRBV9 - CASSNIQGNTIYF TGTGCCAGCAGCAATATACAGGGGAACACCATATATTTT
TRBJ2-1 - TRBV5-4 once CASSLGRSSYNEQFF TGTGCCAGCAGCTTGGGGCGGAGCTCCTACAATGAGCAGTTCTTC